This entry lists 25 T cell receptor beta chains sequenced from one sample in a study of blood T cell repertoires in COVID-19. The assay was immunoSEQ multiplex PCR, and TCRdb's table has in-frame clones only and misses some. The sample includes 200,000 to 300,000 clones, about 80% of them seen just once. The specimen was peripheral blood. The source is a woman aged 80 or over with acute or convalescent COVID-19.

CDR3 in amino acids: CASTPLAGGYNEQFF. The CDR3 DNA sequence: TGCGCCAGCACCCCTCTAGCGGGAGGGTACAATGAGCAGTTCTTC. This chain joins TRBV5-1 and TRBJ2-1; TRBD2 aligns across 12 bases. The CDR3 runs 15 residues. The germline gives CDR1 SGHRS, CDR2 YFSETQ. The V and J ends lost 6 bases and 4 bases, in that order; junction bases with no gene match: 5.

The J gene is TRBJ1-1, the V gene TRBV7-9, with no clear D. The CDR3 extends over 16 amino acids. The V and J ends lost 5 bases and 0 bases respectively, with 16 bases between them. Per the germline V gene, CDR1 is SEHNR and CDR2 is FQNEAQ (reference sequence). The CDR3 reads CASSRLTDSLNTEAFF. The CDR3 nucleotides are TGTGCCAGCAGCCGACTCACGGACTCTTTGAACACTGAAGCTTTCTTT.

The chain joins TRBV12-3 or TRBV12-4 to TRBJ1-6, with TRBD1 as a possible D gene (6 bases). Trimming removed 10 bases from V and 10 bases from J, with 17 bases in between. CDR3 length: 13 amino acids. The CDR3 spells CATRTGGESPLHF. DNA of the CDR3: TGTGCCACCAGGACGGGGGGCGAGTCACCCCTCCACTTT.

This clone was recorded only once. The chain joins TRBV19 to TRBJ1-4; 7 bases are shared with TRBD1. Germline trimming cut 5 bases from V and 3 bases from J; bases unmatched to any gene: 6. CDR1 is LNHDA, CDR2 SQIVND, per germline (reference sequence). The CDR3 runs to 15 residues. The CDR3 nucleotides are TGTGCCAGTAGTCTGCAGGGGGTCGCTAATGAAAAACTGTTTTTT. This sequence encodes CASSLQGVANEKLFF. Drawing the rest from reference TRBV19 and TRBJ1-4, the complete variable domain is DGGITQSPKYLFRKEGQNVTLSCEQNLNHDAMYWYRQDPGQGLRLIYYSQIVNDFQKGDIAEGYSVSREKKESFPLTVTSAQKNPTAFYLCASSLQGVANEKLFFGSGTQLSVL.

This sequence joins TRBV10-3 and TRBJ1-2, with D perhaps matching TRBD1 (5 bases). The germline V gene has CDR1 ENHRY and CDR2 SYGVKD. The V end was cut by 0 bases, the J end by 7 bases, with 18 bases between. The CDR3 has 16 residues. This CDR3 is CAISESLSGERGGYTF. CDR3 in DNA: TGTGCCATCAGTGAGTCCCTCTCGGGGGAGAGAGGTGGCTACACCTTC.

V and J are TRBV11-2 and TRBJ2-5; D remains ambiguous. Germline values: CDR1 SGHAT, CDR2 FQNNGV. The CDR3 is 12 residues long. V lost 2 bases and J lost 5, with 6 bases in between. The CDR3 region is CASSLSRETQYF. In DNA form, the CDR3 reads TGTGCCAGCAGCTTATCCCGGGAGACCCAGTACTTC.

Here the CDR3 DNA reads TGTGCCAGCAGTGAGATAGCGGGAGGGGTCAGTGAGCAGTTCTTC. It is translated as CASSEIAGGVSEQFF. The chain has TRBV2 and TRBJ2-1, with TRBD2 matching 11 bases. V shed 3 bases and J 9 bases; nucleotides not matched to a gene: 7. The CDR3 covers 15 residues. Germline V gives CDR1 SNHLY, CDR2 FYNNEI.

The CDR3 DNA is TGTGCCAGCAGCTTTGCCGGGACAGGGGATGGTCTAGCAACGCAGTATTTT. Translation: CASSFAGTGDGLATQYF. V and J are TRBV13 and TRBJ2-3; TRBD1 aligns across 10 bases. Germline V gives CDR1 PRHDT, CDR2 FYEKMQ (reference sequence). The CDR3 is 17 residues long. The V segment lost 3 bases and the J segment 9 bases; nucleotides outside the gene matches: 15.

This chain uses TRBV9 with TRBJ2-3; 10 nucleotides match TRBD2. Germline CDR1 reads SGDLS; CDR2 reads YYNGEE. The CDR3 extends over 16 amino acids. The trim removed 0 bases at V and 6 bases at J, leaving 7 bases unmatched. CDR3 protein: CASSVASGGLADTQYF. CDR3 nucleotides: TGTGCCAGCAGCGTAGCTAGCGGGGGTCTAGCGGATACGCAGTATTTT.

CDR3 sequence (DNA): TGTGCCAGCAGTCTCCAGGGGGGCTCCTACAATGAGCAGTTCTTC. Its translation is CASSLQGGSYNEQFF. The J gene is TRBJ2-1, the V gene TRBV9, with D possibly TRBD1 on 7 matching bases. Trimming removed 5 bases from V and 0 bases from J, with 12 bases in between. Germline assignment: CDR1 SGDLS and CDR2 YYNGEE. The length of the CDR3 is 15 residues.

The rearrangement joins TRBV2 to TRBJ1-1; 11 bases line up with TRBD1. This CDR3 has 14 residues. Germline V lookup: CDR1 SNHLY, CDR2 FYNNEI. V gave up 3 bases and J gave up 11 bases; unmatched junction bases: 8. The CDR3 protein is CASSDRDRGTGAFF. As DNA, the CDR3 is TGTGCCAGCAGTGACCGGGACAGGGGGACGGGTGCTTTCTTT.

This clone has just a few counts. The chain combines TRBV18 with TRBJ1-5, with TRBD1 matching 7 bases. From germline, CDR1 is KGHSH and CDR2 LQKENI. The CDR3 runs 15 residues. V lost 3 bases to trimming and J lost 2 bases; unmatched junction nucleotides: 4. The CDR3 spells CASSPSQGGNQPQHF. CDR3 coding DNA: TGTGCCAGCTCACCGTCGCAGGGGGGCAATCAGCCCCAGCATTTT.

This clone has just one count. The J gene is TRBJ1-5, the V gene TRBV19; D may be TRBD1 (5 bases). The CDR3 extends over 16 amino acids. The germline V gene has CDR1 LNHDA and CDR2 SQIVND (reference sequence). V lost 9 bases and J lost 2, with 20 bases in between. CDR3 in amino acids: CASTFAGVGGNQPQHF. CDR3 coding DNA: TGTGCCAGCACCTTCGCGGGGGTGGGGGGCAATCAGCCCCAGCATTTT.

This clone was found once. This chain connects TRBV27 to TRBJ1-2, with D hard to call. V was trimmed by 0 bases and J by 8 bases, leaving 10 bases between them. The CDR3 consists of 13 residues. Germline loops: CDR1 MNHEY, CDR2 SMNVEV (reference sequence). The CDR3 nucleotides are TGTGCCAGCAGTTTATCGGTTGTGGAGGGCTACACCTTC. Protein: CASSLSVVEGYTF.

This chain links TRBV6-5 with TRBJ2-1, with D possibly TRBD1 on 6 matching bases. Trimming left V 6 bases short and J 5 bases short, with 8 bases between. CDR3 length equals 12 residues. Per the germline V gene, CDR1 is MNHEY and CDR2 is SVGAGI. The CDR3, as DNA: TGTGCCAGCAGGGGGGCACACAATGAGCAGTTCTTC. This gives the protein CASRGAHNEQFF.

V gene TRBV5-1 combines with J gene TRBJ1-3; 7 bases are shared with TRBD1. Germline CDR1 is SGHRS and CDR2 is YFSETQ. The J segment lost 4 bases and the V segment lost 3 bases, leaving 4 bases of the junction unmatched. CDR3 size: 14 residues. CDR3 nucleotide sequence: TGCGCCAGCAGCTACAGGGGTGACGGAAACACCATATATTTT. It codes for CASSYRGDGNTIYF. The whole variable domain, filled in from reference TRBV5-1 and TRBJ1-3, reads KAGVTQTPRYLIKTRGQQVTLSCSPISGHRSVSWYQQTPGQGLQFLFEYFSETQRNKGNFPGRFSGRQFSNSRSEMNVSTLELGDSALYLCASSYRGDGNTIYFGEGSWLTVV.

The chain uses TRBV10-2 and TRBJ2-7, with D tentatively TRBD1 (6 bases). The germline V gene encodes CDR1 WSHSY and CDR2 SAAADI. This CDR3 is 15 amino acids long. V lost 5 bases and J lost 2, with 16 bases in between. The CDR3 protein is CASSLVLSGAYEQYF. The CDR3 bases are TGCGCCAGCAGTTTGGTACTCTCAGGGGCCTACGAGCAGTACTTC.

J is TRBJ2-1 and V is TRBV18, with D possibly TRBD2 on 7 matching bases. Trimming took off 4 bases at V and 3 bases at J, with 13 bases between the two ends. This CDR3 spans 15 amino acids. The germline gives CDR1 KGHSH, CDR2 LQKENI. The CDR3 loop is CASSLGGANYNEQFF. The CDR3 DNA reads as TGTGCCAGCTCACTAGGGGGGGCGAACTACAATGAGCAGTTCTTC.

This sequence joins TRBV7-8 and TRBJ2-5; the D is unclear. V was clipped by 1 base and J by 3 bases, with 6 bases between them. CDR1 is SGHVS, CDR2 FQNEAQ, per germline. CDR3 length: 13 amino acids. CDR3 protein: CASSLGRKETQYF. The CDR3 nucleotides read TGTGCCAGCAGCTTAGGGAGAAAAGAGACCCAGTACTTC.

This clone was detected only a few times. The CDR3 protein is CASSPQGQVNHEQYF. The CDR3 DNA sequence: TGTGCCAGCTCACCTCAGGGACAGGTCAACCACGAGCAGTACTTC. The J gene is TRBJ2-7, the V gene TRBV18; 8 bases are shared with TRBD1. The germline gives CDR1 KGHSH, CDR2 LQKENI. V trimming: 3 bases; J trimming: 5 bases; junction bases outside the gene matches: 9. The CDR3 extends over 15 amino acids.

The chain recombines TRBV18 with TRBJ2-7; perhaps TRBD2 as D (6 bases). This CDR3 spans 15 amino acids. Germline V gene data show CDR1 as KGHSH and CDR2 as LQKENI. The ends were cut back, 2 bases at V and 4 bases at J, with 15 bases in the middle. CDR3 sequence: CASSPRTGVRYEQYF. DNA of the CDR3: TGTGCCAGCTCACCAAGGACGGGGGTAAGATACGAGCAGTACTTC.

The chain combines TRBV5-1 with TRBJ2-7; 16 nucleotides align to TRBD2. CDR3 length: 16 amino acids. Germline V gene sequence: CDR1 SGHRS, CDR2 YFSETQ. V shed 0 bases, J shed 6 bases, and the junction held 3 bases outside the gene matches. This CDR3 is CASSLGGLAGGREQYF. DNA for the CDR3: TGCGCCAGCAGCTTGGGGGGACTAGCGGGAGGGCGCGAGCAGTACTTC.

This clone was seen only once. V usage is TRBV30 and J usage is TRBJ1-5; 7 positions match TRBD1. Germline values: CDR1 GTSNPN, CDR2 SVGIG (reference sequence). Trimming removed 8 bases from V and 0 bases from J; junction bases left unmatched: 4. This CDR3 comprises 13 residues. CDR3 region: CAKQGFSNQPQHF. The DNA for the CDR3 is TGTGCCAAACAGGGGTTTAGCAATCAGCCCCAGCATTTT.

CDR3 protein: CASSSTGGFGNTIYF. The CDR3 DNA sequence: TGTGCCAGCAGTTCGACAGGGGGCTTTGGAAACACCATATATTTT. The V call is TRBV27, the J call TRBJ1-3; TRBD1 matches 10 bases. The CDR3 loop spans 15 amino acids. J lost 3 bases, V lost 4 bases, and 3 bases had no gene match. Germline V gene lookup returns CDR1 MNHEY and CDR2 SMNVEV (reference sequence).

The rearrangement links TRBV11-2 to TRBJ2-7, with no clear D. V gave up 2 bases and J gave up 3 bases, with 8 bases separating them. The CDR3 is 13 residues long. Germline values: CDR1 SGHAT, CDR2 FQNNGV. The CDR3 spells CASSLYQNYEQYF. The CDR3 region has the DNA TGTGCCAGCAGCTTATACCAGAACTACGAGCAGTACTTC.